Reported below is one TCR beta chain. Its antigen remains undetermined. Per-nucleotide qualities are absent, and no much larger clonotype sits a single base away. The data were obtained in a study of blood T cell repertoires in COVID-19 (TCRdb year 2020). Context from the whole study: Samples covering the acute and convalescent phases of COVID-19 were provided by collaborators in the United States, Italy and Spain. The prospective study material was composed of cDNA or gDNA derived from T cells, B-cell-depleted T cells, or PBMCs. Deeply sampled blood TCRbeta repertoires from subjects exposed to, actively infected with, or recovered from COVID-19 were included in the dataset. The repertoires were released in a freely available public database meant as a resource for research on the immune response to SARS-CoV-2. Samples were obtained from the ongoing ImmuneRACE study (first 160 participants) and from 1,200 or so subjects provided by 6 global collaborators. The sample metadata nearly always contained a de-identified subject ID, COVID-19 status, age in years and sex. Where available, HLA class I and class II types were obtained from metadata supplied by the sample provider rather than from assay-based typing. General study outcomes and caveats: The quantity of clinical and demographic metadata differed by source and by participant and was supplied without curation.

The germline V gene supplies CDR1 SGHRS and CDR2 YFSETQ. The CDR3 contains 16 residues, cysteine and phenylalanine counted. Kept here is only the CDR3 DNA, which spans 48 bases and is read in frame from base 1. V is pruned by 4 bases and J by 7 bases, leaving 11 bases of the junction without a gene match. TCRbeta CDR3 regions were amplified from genomic DNA by means of the immunoSEQ Assay, a bias-controlled multiplex PCR. Under the source paper's analysis protocol: Within the assay, amplification of reference gene primers was used to estimate how many nucleated cells each sample contained. Sequence reads were collapsed and filtered to measure the absolute abundance of every unique TCRbeta CDR3 rearrangement. Productive Simpson clonality was computed per sample as the square root of Simpson's diversity index over productive rearrangements. Entries here come from immuneACCESS through TCRdb and include only in-frame sequences with V and J called. Some clones fail to appear in such tables; in the studies checked, an unresolved V gene covers under half of the shortfall, and the cause of the remainder is unknown. The D gene and trimming were derived from the DNA, and the V and J assignments and clone size from that table. The sample table contains some 200,000 clones; only one count was recorded for nearly 90% of them. Around a fifth of the sample is held by the ten biggest clonotypes.

Whole blood was collected in K2EDTA tubes by collaborating institutions according to the institutions' own protocols. For TCRbeta analysis, collaborator samples were shipped as frozen whole blood, as isolated PBMCs, or as DNA extracted from either sample type. This chain is built from TRBV5-1 and TRBJ1-3; 10 bases in the junction line up with TRBD1. Sequencing used peripheral blood. The clonotype originates from a man in his fifties or sixties with active or convalescent COVID-19. For the CDR3, the sequence is CASSPGQGTTWNTIYF. The base sequence is TGCGCCAGCAGCCCGGGACAGGGGACTACCTGGAACACCATATATTTT.